The 15 T cell receptor beta chains below all came from one sample that was sequenced in a study of post-analysis software for immune sequencing data. TCR beta cDNA libraries had unique molecular identifiers. MiXCR, applied by TCRdb to the PCR reads, yields one record per CDR3 protein. Of hundreds of thousands of distinct CDR3 sequences listed, about 40% were seen once; the top ten hold 1.5% to 2%. Study-wide points: The five TRBV segments detected at higher frequency in patients than in controls included TRBV5-6, TRBV5-1 and TRBV20-1.

These receptors have no known antigen. Sample: blood. The receptors stem from a girl between 10 and 17 years old with multiple sclerosis.

The chain uses TRBV12-3 or TRBV12-4 and TRBJ2-1; the D gene is possibly TRBD1 (5 bases). The CDR3 covers 13 residues. Trimming removed 4 bases at V and 9 bases at J, with 13 bases between. The CDR3 here is CASSSKQESEQFF. CDR3 in DNA: TGTGCCAGCAGTTCAAAACAGGAGAGTGAGCAGTTCTTC.

V is TRBV11-1 and J is TRBJ2-1; D may be TRBD1 or TRBD2 (5 bases each). Germline assignment: CDR1 SGHAT and CDR2 FQDESV (reference sequence). This CDR3 contains 15 residues. V shed 6 bases and J shed 0 bases, with 12 bases lying between them. The CDR3, as DNA: TGTGCCAGCAGGAGGGACCCCAGCTCCTACAATGAGCAGTTCTTC. Its translation: CASRRDPSSYNEQFF.

CDR3 sequence: CASSFNQQETQYF. In DNA form, the CDR3 reads TGTGCCAGCAGCTTTAACCAACAAGAGACCCAGTACTTC. The chain recombines TRBV11-3 with TRBJ2-5; D remains unclear. The germline V and J ends were trimmed by 3 bases and 2 bases, with 7 bases remaining between them. In germline, CDR1 is SGHNT, CDR2 YENEEA. This CDR3 contains 13 residues.

The chain carries TRBV7-9 and TRBJ2-1; 8 bases line up with TRBD2. Trimming took 3 bases from V and 8 from J; bases not matched to a gene: 9. CDR3 length: 15 amino acids. Germline values: CDR1 SEHNR, CDR2 FQNEAQ (reference sequence). The CDR3, as DNA: TGTGCCAGCAGCTTTGGAGCGGGAGTCCACGATGAGCAGTTCTTC. Translated: CASSFGAGVHDEQFF. Full variable domain (remainder filled in from reference TRBV7-9 and TRBJ2-1): DTGVSQNPRHKITKRGQNVTFRCDPISEHNRLYWYRQTLGQGPEFLTYFQNEAQLEKSRLLSDRFSAERPKGSFSTLEIQRTEQGDSAMYLCASSFGAGVHDEQFFGPGTRLTVL.

V and J are TRBV9 and TRBJ2-5; 14 bases agree with TRBD2. The CDR3 totals 16 residues. CDR1 is SGDLS and CDR2 is YYNGEE in the germline V gene. The V and J ends lost 4 bases and 3 bases, in that order; junction bases with no gene match: 5. The CDR3 reads CASSSGLAGGEETQYF. The CDR3 DNA reads TGTGCCAGCAGCAGTGGACTAGCGGGGGGCGAAGAGACCCAGTACTTC.

Details on this clonotype: The junction departs from the called germline gene at one end, perhaps through a read error. This chain connects TRBV7-2 to TRBJ1-2; a possible D gene is TRBD1 (6 bases). Looked up from germline, CDR1 is SGHTA and CDR2 is FQGNSA. This CDR3 region has 16 residues. CDR3 in amino acids: CASSLVGGAANYGYTF. CDR3 bases: TGTGCCAGCAGCTTAGTCGGGGGGGCTGCTAACTATGGTTACACCTTC.

This rearrangement joins TRBV7-6 to TRBJ2-4, with TRBD2 matching 7 bases. V was pared by 5 bases and J by 1 base, with 14 bases of the junction left unmatched. CDR1 and CDR2 from the germline V gene are SGHVS and FNYEAQ. The CDR3 loop spans 18 amino acids. CDR3 residues: CASSPFAGEERAKNIQYF. The DNA for the CDR3 is TGTGCCAGCAGCCCCTTCGCGGGAGAAGAAAGGGCCAAAAACATTCAGTACTTC. The full variable domain, its missing parts supplied by reference TRBV7-6 and TRBJ2-4, is GAGVSQSPRYKVTKRGQDVALRCDPISGHVSLYWYRQALGQGPEFLTYFNYEAQQDKSGLPNDRFSAERPEGSISTLTIQRTEQRDSAMYRCASSPFAGEERAKNIQYFGAGTRLSVL.

V usage is TRBV29-1 and J usage is TRBJ2-1, with unresolved D. V lost 4 bases and J lost 8, with 6 bases in between. This CDR3 is 10 amino acids long. The germline CDR1 and CDR2 sequences are SQVTM and ANQGSEA. The CDR3 loop reads CSVGNYEQFF. The CDR3, as DNA: TGCAGCGTTGGAAATTATGAGCAGTTCTTC.

The V and J genes are TRBV12-3 or TRBV12-4 and TRBJ2-1, with a tentative D call TRBD2 (5 bases). CDR3 length: 15 amino acids. The V and J ends lost 7 bases and 9 bases respectively, with 22 bases between them. The CDR3: CASITRRVAGGEQFF. CDR3 DNA: TGTGCCAGCATAACACGGCGGGTAGCAGGCGGTGAGCAGTTCTTC.

The chain joins TRBV4-1 to TRBJ1-1; D gene unclear. The CDR3 contains 15 residues. Trimming stripped 0 bases from V and 4 bases from J, with 12 bases between. Germline CDR1 and CDR2: MGHRA and YSYEKL. The DNA of the CDR3 is TGCGCCAGCAGCCAAGAACAGACCCTAGGCACTGAAGCTTTCTTT. Residues: CASSQEQTLGTEAFF.

This chain connects TRBV12-3 or TRBV12-4 to TRBJ2-5, with 7 bases aligning to TRBD2. The CDR3 totals 13 residues. Unmatched junction bases numbered 8, after V lost 9 bases and J lost 4 bases. This CDR3 reads CASSATSAETQYF. In nucleotides, the CDR3 is TGTGCCAGTTCCGCTACTAGCGCAGAGACCCAGTACTTC.

The chain couples TRBV5-1 to TRBJ2-5; perhaps TRBD1 as D (5 bases). Germline V gives CDR1 SGHRS, CDR2 YFSETQ. Trimming pared 0 bases from V and 2 bases from J, leaving 8 bases between. The CDR3 runs to 14 residues. The CDR3 sequence: CASSLVGEQETQYF. In nucleotides, the CDR3 is TGCGCCAGCAGCTTGGTAGGGGAACAAGAGACCCAGTACTTC.

The chain employs TRBV24-1 and TRBJ2-7; perhaps TRBD2 as D (5 bases). The germline CDR1 and CDR2 sequences are KGHDR and SFDVKD. The CDR3 extends over 13 amino acids. V gave up 6 bases and J gave up 3 bases, with 11 bases separating them. As DNA, the CDR3 is TGTGCCACCAGTCGCGGGCCAGGCTACGAGCAGTACTTC. Amino acids: CATSRGPGYEQYF.

The V call is TRBV6-5, the J call TRBJ2-1; D is undetermined. Germline CDR1 MNHEY, CDR2 SVGAGI. V was clipped by 8 bases and J by 0 bases, with 11 bases between them. This CDR3 spans 14 amino acids. The CDR3 region has the DNA TGTGCCAGCTGGACCTGGGGCTCCTACAATGAGCAGTTCTTC. Encoded protein: CASWTWGSYNEQFF.

Worth noting for this clonotype: A much larger clonotype is one base distant, so this may be a read error. This sequence joins TRBV24-1 and TRBJ2-1, with TRBD2 identical over 15 bases. The V and J ends lost 2 bases and 6 bases, in that order; junction bases with no gene match: 1. Germline CDR1 is KGHDR and CDR2 is SFDVKD. This CDR3 contains 16 residues. The CDR3 sequence is CATSDSGLAGGNEQFF. CDR3 nucleotides: TGTGCCACCAGTGATTCGGGACTAGCGGGAGGCAATGAGCAGTTCTTC.